The 15 T cell receptor beta chains in this list originate from one sample, sequenced in a study of cytomegalovirus exposure and HLA in healthy donors. The PCR was carried out with 60 Vbeta primers and 13 Jbeta primers. Using immunoSEQ multiplex PCR, the repertoire was profiled, and TCRdb retains in-frame clones only, with some absent. The sample contains about 160,000 clones, around 80% of which appear only once. The material sequenced was PBMCs. The origin of the receptors is a man aged 40-55 years in good health and CMV-seronegative.

The J gene is TRBJ2-3, the V gene TRBV5-1; 12 bases are a match to TRBD2. Trimming cost V 1 base and J 1 base; bases outside gene matches: 1. The CDR3 contains 16 residues. CDR1 and CDR2 (germline): SGHRS, YFSETQ. CDR3 in DNA: TGCGCCAGCAGCTTGTGGACTAGCGGGGGCACAGATACGCAGTATTTT. Translation: CASSLWTSGGTDTQYF.

This clone was detected a few times. V gene TRBV28 combines with J gene TRBJ2-5; 7 bases fit TRBD1. V trimming: 2 bases; J trimming: 5 bases; junction bases outside the gene matches: 5. In germline, CDR1 is MDHEN, CDR2 SYDVKM. The CDR3 covers 14 residues. In nucleotides, the CDR3 is TGTGCCAGCAGTTTAAACAGGGGTCTGGAGACCCAGTACTTC. Translation gives CASSLNRGLETQYF.

This chain connects TRBV6-5 to TRBJ2-1; 13 bases agree with TRBD2. Trimming at V came to 8 bases and at J to 13 bases, leaving 14 bases not matched to a gene. The CDR3 spans 15 residues. Germline lookup yields CDR1 MNHEY and CDR2 SVGAGI. CDR3 sequence (DNA): TGTGCCAGCCGCCCGGGCGGACTAGCGGGAGTCTCCCAGTTCTTC. Residues: CASRPGGLAGVSQFF.

The CDR3 bases are TGTGCCAGCAGCCCCACGGGGACAGGCAGGGGCATTCAGTACTTC. It encodes CASSPTGTGRGIQYF. The chain combines TRBV11-2 with TRBJ2-4; 8 nucleotides agree with TRBD1. This CDR3 has 15 residues. V was clipped by 5 bases and J by 9 bases; unmatched bases: 12. Germline V lookup: CDR1 SGHAT, CDR2 FQNNGV. Based on the CDR3 plus reference TRBV11-2 and TRBJ2-4, the full variable domain is EAGVAQSPRYKIIEKRQSVAFWCNPISGHATLYWYQQILGQGPKLLIQFQNNGVVDDSQLPKDRFSAERLKGVDSTLKIQPAKLEDSAVYLCASSPTGTGRGIQYFGAGTRLSVL.

CDR3 sequence: CASSPGTVYGYTF. CDR3 bases: TGTGCCAGCAGTCCAGGGACAGTTTATGGCTACACCTTC. This chain connects TRBV27 to TRBJ1-2, with TRBD1 matching over 7 bases. Per the germline V gene, CDR1 is MNHEY and CDR2 is SMNVEV (reference sequence). Unmatched junction bases numbered 5, after V lost 5 bases and J lost 5 bases. The CDR3 runs 13 residues.

The genes are TRBV7-9 and TRBJ2-3, with D possibly matching TRBD1 (5 bases). The CDR3 consists of 14 residues. Per germline, CDR1 SEHNR and CDR2 FQNEAQ (reference sequence). Trimming shortened V by 5 bases and J by 3 bases, and 12 bases separated the two germline ends. The CDR3 spells CASSLEGVTDTQYF. CDR3 DNA: TGTGCCAGCAGCCTAGAAGGGGTTACAGATACGCAGTATTTT.

The chain couples TRBV9 to TRBJ2-2; 7 nucleotides match TRBD2. The junction had 1 base not matched to a gene; V was cut back by 0 bases and J by 5 bases. Germline V lookup: CDR1 SGDLS, CDR2 YYNGEE. This CDR3 contains 14 residues. The DNA of the CDR3 is TGTGCCAGCAGCGTAGGGCGGGAGACCGGGGAGCTGTTTTTT. Translating gives CASSVGRETGELFF.

This clone came up a few times. The chain couples TRBV7-2 to TRBJ2-7; D uncertain. The CDR3 has 15 amino acids. Germline CDR1 reads SGHTA; CDR2 reads FQGNSA. The ends were cut back, 1 base at V and 1 base at J, with 11 bases in the middle. DNA for the CDR3: TGTGCCAGCAGCTTAGGGGCAGGATTTTCCTACGAGCAGTACTTC. It yields the protein CASSLGAGFSYEQYF.

This rearrangement joins TRBV30 to TRBJ1-2; 7 bases are a match to TRBD1. This CDR3 contains 13 residues. V gave up 5 bases and J gave up 0 bases; unmatched junction bases: 3. Germline CDR1 GTSNPN, CDR2 SVGIG (reference sequence). This CDR3 reads CAWEGQTNYGYTF. For the CDR3, the DNA is TGTGCCTGGGAGGGACAGACTAACTATGGCTACACCTTC.

V usage is TRBV28 and J usage is TRBJ1-5; D is unclear. The germline CDR1 and CDR2 sequences are MDHEN and SYDVKM. V dropped 3 bases and J dropped 1 base, with 7 bases sitting between them. The CDR3 is 14 amino acids. The CDR3 bases are TGTGCCAGCAGTTTGCCCGGGAGCAATCAGCCCCAGCATTTT. Encoded protein: CASSLPGSNQPQHF.

The chain carries TRBV29-1 and TRBJ2-1, with 8 bases that match TRBD2. This CDR3 spans 12 amino acids. V lost 4 bases, J lost 6 bases, and 2 bases stayed unmatched. Germline CDR1 reads SQVTM; CDR2 reads ANQGSEA. In DNA, the CDR3 is TGCAGCGTTGGGACTAGCCTCAATGAGCAGTTCTTC. Translating it yields CSVGTSLNEQFF.

This chain uses TRBV4-1 with TRBJ2-1; no reliable D call. CDR3 length: 13 residues. Trimming pared 1 base from V and 4 bases from J, leaving 5 bases between. Germline CDR1 reads MGHRA; CDR2 reads YSYEKL. The CDR3 sequence: CASSQAQYNEQFF. The CDR3 nucleotides are TGCGCCAGCAGCCAAGCCCAATACAATGAGCAGTTCTTC.

CDR3 DNA sequence: TGTGCCAGCAGTTTTGGGCTAGCGAGCCAGGTAGGCAATGAGCAGTTCTTC. Its translation: CASSFGLASQVGNEQFF. The rearrangement joins TRBV28 to TRBJ2-1, with D possibly TRBD2 on 6 matching bases. This CDR3 is built from 17 residues. Germline CDR1 reads MDHEN; CDR2 reads SYDVKM. V was trimmed by 3 bases and J by 6 bases, leaving 21 bases between them. Together with reference TRBV28 and TRBJ2-1, the CDR3 gives the full variable domain: DVKVTQSSRYLVKRTGEKVFLECVQDMDHENMFWYRQDPGLGLRLIYFSYDVKMKEKGDIPEGYSVSREKKERFSLILESASTNQTSMYLCASSFGLASQVGNEQFFGPGTRLTVL.

This clone was seen a single time. The V call is TRBV6-1, the J call TRBJ2-5; 8 nucleotides agree with TRBD1. CDR1 and CDR2 (germline): MNHNS, SASEGT. With V trimmed by 6 bases and J by 5 bases, 8 bases remained unmatched. This CDR3 spans 14 amino acids. Written as DNA, the CDR3 is TGTGCCAGCAGCGACCACAGGGGGACGGAGACCCAGTACTTC. This translates into CASSDHRGTETQYF.

J is TRBJ2-1 and V is TRBV6-4; 13 bases are shared with TRBD2. V was clipped by 3 bases and J by 4 bases; unmatched bases: 9. CDR1 is MRHNA, CDR2 SNTAGT, per germline. This CDR3 has 18 residues. CDR3 sequence reads: CASSEGLAGSLRYNEQFF. CDR3 DNA sequence: TGTGCCAGCAGTGAGGGACTAGCGGGATCTCTTCGGTACAATGAGCAGTTCTTC.